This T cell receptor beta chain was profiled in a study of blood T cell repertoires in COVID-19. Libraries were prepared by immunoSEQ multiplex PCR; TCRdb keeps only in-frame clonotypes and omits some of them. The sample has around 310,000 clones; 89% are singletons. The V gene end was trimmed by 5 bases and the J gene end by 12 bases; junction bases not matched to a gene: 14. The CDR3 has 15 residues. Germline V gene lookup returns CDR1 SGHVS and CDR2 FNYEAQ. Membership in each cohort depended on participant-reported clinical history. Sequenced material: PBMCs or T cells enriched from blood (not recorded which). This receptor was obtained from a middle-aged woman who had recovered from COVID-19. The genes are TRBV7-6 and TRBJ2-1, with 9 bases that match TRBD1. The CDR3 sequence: CASSRTGEGSFGQFF. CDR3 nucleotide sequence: TGTGCCAGCAGCCGGACAGGGGAAGGTTCGTTCGGGCAGTTCTTC.